What follows are 24 T cell receptor beta chains derived from one specimen sequenced in a study of T-cell reconstitution after alpha-beta-depleted transplantation in children. The TCRbeta library was prepared with unique molecular identifiers. TCRdb fed the PCR reads into MiXCR, producing one record per CDR3 protein. The sample has around 450,000 distinct CDR3 sequences; 43% are singletons. The source material was PBMCs, sampled before TCRalphabeta/CD19-depleted stem cell transplant. These receptors were collected from a girl under 10 years old with aplastic anemia, due to receive a stem cell transplant.

The CDR3 region has the DNA TGCGCCAGCAGCCAAGGGAATGGACGGACCACTCGGGACAATCAGCCCCAGCATTTT. Its translation is CASSQGNGRTTRDNQPQHF. The rearrangement links TRBV4-1 to TRBJ1-5; D is unresolved. Germline values: CDR1 MGHRA, CDR2 YSYEKL. This CDR3 comprises 19 residues. Trimming cost V 1 base and J 3 bases, with 22 bases left between them.

The chain recombines TRBV6-1 with TRBJ2-7; a possible D gene is TRBD1 (5 bases). CDR3 size: 15 residues. Germline CDR1 MNHNS, CDR2 SASEGT. Trimming took 6 bases from V and 4 from J, leaving 19 bases between them. CDR3 bases: TGTGCCAGCAGCCCCTCGACAGCTCCGGTATACGAGCAGTACTTC. This codes for CASSPSTAPVYEQYF.

The rearrangement links TRBV6-6 to TRBJ1-1; a weak D match, TRBD1 (5 bases). V lost 8 bases and J lost 9, with 13 bases in between. The CDR3 runs 11 residues. The germline V gene encodes CDR1 MNHNY and CDR2 SVGAGI (reference sequence). The CDR3 nucleotides are TGTGCCAGCTCAGGGCAGAAAAAAGCTTTCTTT. This sequence encodes CASSGQKKAFF.

J is TRBJ2-4 and V is TRBV5-1; 8 positions match TRBD1. Trimming removed 2 bases from V and 1 base from J; junction bases left unmatched: 5. The CDR3 has 16 amino acids. Germline V gives CDR1 SGHRS, CDR2 YFSETQ. As DNA, the CDR3 is TGCGCCAGCAGCTTCTACAGGGGGAGGGCCAAAAACATTCAGTACTTC. This gives the protein CASSFYRGRAKNIQYF.

J is TRBJ2-3 and V is TRBV10-3; 8 bases agree with TRBD2. V lost 10 bases to trimming and J lost 3 bases; unmatched junction nucleotides: 9. Looked up from germline, CDR1 is ENHRY and CDR2 is SYGVKD. CDR3 length: 14 amino acids. The CDR3 nucleotides are TGTGCCACCAGGGGCGGGGGGTCGACAGATACGCAGTATTTT. It translates to CATRGGGSTDTQYF.

This clonotype was picked up one time. This chain uses TRBV19 with TRBJ2-7; 9 bases are a match to TRBD1. The CDR3 totals 17 residues. Germline V gene sequence: CDR1 LNHDA, CDR2 SQIVND (reference sequence). J was trimmed by 2 bases and V by 1 base; bases with no gene match: 9. DNA for the CDR3: TGTGCCAGTAGTATAGGTTCTGTAGGACAGGGGACCTACGAGCAGTACTTC. Its translation is CASSIGSVGQGTYEQYF.

This clonotype was detected ten times or more. The genes are TRBV7-2 and TRBJ2-1; tentatively, D is TRBD1 (6 bases). Germline V gene data show CDR1 as SGHTA and CDR2 as FQGNSA. V dropped 10 bases and J dropped 3 bases, with 10 bases sitting between them. This CDR3 has 12 residues. The CDR3 protein is CAMTGFYNEQFF. The CDR3 nucleotides are TGTGCCATGACAGGTTTCTACAATGAGCAGTTCTTC.

This clonotype was recorded many times. The rearrangement links TRBV5-1 to TRBJ2-2; the D is unclear. The ends were cut back, 0 bases at V and 0 bases at J, with 9 bases in the middle. The CDR3 spans 16 residues. Germline V gene sequence: CDR1 SGHRS, CDR2 YFSETQ. The CDR3 is CASSLVVFANTGELFF. CDR3 DNA: TGCGCCAGCAGCTTGGTGGTGTTCGCGAACACCGGGGAGCTGTTTTTT.

This clonotype was observed at least ten times. The chain links TRBV4-1 to TRBJ1-5; 8 nucleotides match TRBD1. CDR3 size: 15 residues. Losses at the gene ends were 4 bases for V and 6 bases for J; bases not matched to a gene: 8. The germline CDR1 and CDR2 sequences are MGHRA and YSYEKL. The CDR3 loop is CASSRIDRGGQPQHF. The CDR3 DNA sequence: TGCGCCAGCAGCCGCATCGACAGGGGAGGTCAGCCCCAGCATTTT.

This clonotype occurred a few times. The rearrangement links TRBV27 to TRBJ2-7, with a weak D call TRBD1 (6 bases). Germline V lookup: CDR1 MNHEY, CDR2 SMNVEV (reference sequence). The CDR3 consists of 12 residues. V lost 5 bases and J 6 bases, leaving 11 bases between the germline ends. CDR3 sequence: CASSPTGFEQYF. The CDR3 DNA follows: TGTGCCAGCAGTCCGACAGGATTCGAGCAGTACTTC.

The gene calls are TRBV20-1 and TRBJ2-2; D unresolved. CDR3 length: 12 amino acids. The germline CDR1 and CDR2 sequences are DFQATT and SNEGSKA (reference sequence). With 1 base removed from V and 5 bases from J, the gap between germline ends came to 5 bases. CDR3 sequence: CSARALTGELFF. The CDR3 DNA sequence: TGCAGTGCTAGAGCTCTTACCGGGGAGCTGTTTTTT.

This clonotype was observed once. It is likely a read error, because the conserved phenylalanine at the end of the CDR3 is missing. The DNA is left out, because the CDR3 cannot be placed on it with certainty; the CDR3 is given as TCRdb lists it. This rearrangement joins TRBV7-6 to TRBJ1-4; the DNA was not used to check the table's D call, TRBD1. CDR1 and CDR2 (germline): SGHVS, FNYEAQ. The CDR3 is 8 amino acids long, termini counted. The CDR3 loop is CASSLGGP.

This clonotype was counted many times. V is TRBV19 and J is TRBJ1-2; weak D call: TRBD1 (6 bases). Trimming cost V 3 bases and J 5 bases, with 13 bases left between them. This CDR3 has 14 residues. Germline V CDR1 and CDR2: LNHDA, SQIVND (reference sequence). CDR3 in DNA: TGTGCCAGTAGTATCCGGGGGCAACGATATGGCTACACCTTC. Protein sequence: CASSIRGQRYGYTF.

The V and J genes are TRBV19 and TRBJ2-7, with 10 positions matching TRBD1. This CDR3 is built from 15 residues. The V gene's germline CDR1 is LNHDA and CDR2 SQIVND (reference sequence). The trim removed 4 bases at V and 6 bases at J, leaving 9 bases unmatched. CDR3 amino acids: CASSTPTGGMAEQYF. The CDR3 DNA reads as TGTGCCAGTAGTACCCCGACAGGGGGCATGGCCGAGCAGTACTTC. The whole variable domain, filled in from reference TRBV19 and TRBJ2-7, reads DGGITQSPKYLFRKEGQNVTLSCEQNLNHDAMYWYRQDPGQGLRLIYYSQIVNDFQKGDIAEGYSVSREKKESFPLTVTSAQKNPTAFYLCASSTPTGGMAEQYFGPGTRLTVT.

This clonotype was observed many times. The V call is TRBV5-5, the J call TRBJ1-1; tentatively, D is TRBD1 (6 bases). The CDR3 covers 13 residues. Deletions cut 5 bases from V and 4 bases from J, with 12 bases between. Per the germline V gene, CDR1 is SGHKS and CDR2 is YYEKEE (reference sequence). The CDR3 spells CASRSQGITEAFF. The DNA for the CDR3 is TGTGCCAGCAGATCACAGGGAATCACTGAAGCTTTCTTT.

This sequence joins TRBV5-1 and TRBJ2-7, with 9 bases fitting TRBD1. J lost 4 bases, V lost 4 bases, and 6 bases had no gene match. CDR1 SGHRS and CDR2 YFSETQ come from the germline V gene. The CDR3 covers 14 residues. The chain's CDR3 is CASSTGTGKYEQYF. The CDR3 DNA reads TGCGCCAGCAGCACCGGGACAGGGAAATACGAGCAGTACTTC. Looking up the rest from reference TRBV5-1 and TRBJ2-7 gives the full variable domain: KAGVTQTPRYLIKTRGQQVTLSCSPISGHRSVSWYQQTPGQGLQFLFEYFSETQRNKGNFPGRFSGRQFSNSRSEMNVSTLELGDSALYLCASSTGTGKYEQYFGPGTRLTVT.

This chain links TRBV20-1 with TRBJ2-5; the D gene is possibly TRBD2 (7 bases). V lost 7 bases, J lost 4 bases, and 16 bases lay in between. Germline CDR1 DFQATT, CDR2 SNEGSKA (reference sequence). This CDR3 region has 13 residues. The chain's CDR3 is CSVLGGRRETQYF. CDR3 coding DNA: TGCAGTGTTCTGGGGGGGCGCCGAGAGACCCAGTACTTC.

This clonotype appeared a few times. The rearrangement uses TRBV5-1 and TRBJ2-7; D gene unclear. V was trimmed by 4 bases and J by 5 bases, leaving 16 bases between them. Germline values: CDR1 SGHRS, CDR2 YFSETQ. The CDR3 has 14 amino acids. CDR3 sequence reads: CASSLLGPLNEQYF. The DNA for the CDR3 is TGCGCCAGCAGCCTCCTAGGGCCGCTGAACGAGCAGTACTTC.

The chain joins TRBV12-3 or TRBV12-4 to TRBJ2-7, with TRBD1 identical over 8 bases. The CDR3 is 14 amino acids. With V trimmed by 6 bases and J by 5 bases, 9 bases remained unmatched. The CDR3 DNA is TGTGCCAGCAGACCTAGGGACAGGTACGACGAGCAGTACTTC. Translating it yields CASRPRDRYDEQYF.

This chain joins TRBV6-5 and TRBJ2-7; TRBD1 might be the D (5 bases). The CDR3 is 12 amino acids. Germline loops: CDR1 MNHEY, CDR2 SVGAGI. Trimming removed 5 bases at V and 6 bases at J, with 11 bases between. CDR3 nucleotide sequence: TGTGCCAGCAGTGACAGCTCCGTCGAGCAGTACTTC. Encoded protein: CASSDSSVEQYF.

The V call is TRBV7-8, the J call TRBJ2-5, with TRBD1 identical over 7 bases. CDR3 size: 16 residues. V trimming: 1 base; J trimming: 5 bases; junction bases outside the gene matches: 10. Germline loops: CDR1 SGHVS, CDR2 FQNEAQ. This CDR3 is CASSLDYRGLGETQYF. CDR3 nucleotide sequence: TGTGCCAGCAGCTTAGATTACAGGGGATTGGGCGAGACCCAGTACTTC.

The chain recombines TRBV5-1 with TRBJ2-1, with D perhaps matching TRBD1 or TRBD2 (5 bases each). The CDR3 totals 16 residues. Trimming removed 0 bases at V and 6 bases at J, with 16 bases between. CDR1 is SGHRS and CDR2 is YFSETQ in the germline V gene. The CDR3 sequence is CASSLGGPQDANEQFF. The DNA for the CDR3 is TGCGCCAGCAGCTTGGGGGGACCCCAGGATGCCAATGAGCAGTTCTTC.

This clonotype was picked up many times. The genes are TRBV5-1 and TRBJ2-1; the D is unclear. The germline CDR1 and CDR2 sequences are SGHRS and YFSETQ. Trimming cost V 4 bases and J 7 bases, with 9 bases left between them. CDR3 size: 12 residues. CDR3 loop: CASSELRNEQFF. The CDR3 DNA is TGCGCCAGCAGCGAACTAAGAAATGAGCAGTTCTTC.

The table lists this clonotype with a few counts. The V and J genes are TRBV12-3 or TRBV12-4 and TRBJ1-4, with D possibly being TRBD1 (5 bases). The V end was cut by 6 bases, the J end by 2 bases, with 10 bases between. This CDR3 has 14 amino acids. CDR3 DNA sequence: TGTGCCAGCAGAGCCAGGGTTACTAATGAAAAACTGTTTTTT. It codes for CASRARVTNEKLFF.